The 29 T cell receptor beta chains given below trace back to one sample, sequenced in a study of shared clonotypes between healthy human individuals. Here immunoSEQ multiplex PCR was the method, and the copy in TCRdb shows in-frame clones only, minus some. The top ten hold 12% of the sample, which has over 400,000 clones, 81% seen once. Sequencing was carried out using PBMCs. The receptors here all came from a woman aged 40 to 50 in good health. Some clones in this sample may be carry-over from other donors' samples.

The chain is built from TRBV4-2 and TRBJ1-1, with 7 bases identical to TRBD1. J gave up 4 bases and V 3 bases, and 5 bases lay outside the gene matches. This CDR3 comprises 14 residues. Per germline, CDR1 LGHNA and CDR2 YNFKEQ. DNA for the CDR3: TGTGCCAGCAGCCACCTGGGACAGATCACTGAAGCTTTCTTT. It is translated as CASSHLGQITEAFF.

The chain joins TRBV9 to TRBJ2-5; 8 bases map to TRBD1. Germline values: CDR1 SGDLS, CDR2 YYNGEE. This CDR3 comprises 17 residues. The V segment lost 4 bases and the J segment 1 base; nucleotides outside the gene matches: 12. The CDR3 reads CASSPRAGGRVQETQYF. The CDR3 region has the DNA TGTGCCAGCAGCCCCAGGGCAGGGGGCAGAGTCCAAGAGACCCAGTACTTC.

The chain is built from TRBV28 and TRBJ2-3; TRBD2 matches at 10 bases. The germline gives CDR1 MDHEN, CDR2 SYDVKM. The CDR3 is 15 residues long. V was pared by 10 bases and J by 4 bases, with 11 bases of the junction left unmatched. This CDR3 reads CAIRTGTSEADTQYF. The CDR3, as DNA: TGTGCCATTAGAACCGGGACTAGCGAGGCAGATACGCAGTATTTT.

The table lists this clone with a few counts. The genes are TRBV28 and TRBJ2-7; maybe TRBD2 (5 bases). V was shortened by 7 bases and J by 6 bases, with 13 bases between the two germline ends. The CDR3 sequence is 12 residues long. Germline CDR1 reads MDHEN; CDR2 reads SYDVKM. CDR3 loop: CASNFGKSEQYF. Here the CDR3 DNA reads TGTGCCAGCAACTTCGGGAAGAGCGAGCAGTACTTC.

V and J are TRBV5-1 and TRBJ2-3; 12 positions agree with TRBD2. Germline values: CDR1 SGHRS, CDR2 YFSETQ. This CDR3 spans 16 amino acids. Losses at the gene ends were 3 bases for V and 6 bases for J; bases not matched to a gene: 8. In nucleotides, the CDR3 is TGCGCCAGCAGCTCTAGCGGGAGGGCCGTTACGGATACGCAGTATTTT. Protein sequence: CASSSSGRAVTDTQYF.

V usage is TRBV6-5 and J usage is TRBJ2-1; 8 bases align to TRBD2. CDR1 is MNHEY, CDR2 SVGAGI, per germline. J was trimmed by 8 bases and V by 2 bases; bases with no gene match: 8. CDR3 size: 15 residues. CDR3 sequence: CASSYGSGGPHEQFF. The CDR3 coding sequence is TGTGCCAGCAGTTACGGGTCGGGAGGGCCGCATGAGCAGTTCTTC.

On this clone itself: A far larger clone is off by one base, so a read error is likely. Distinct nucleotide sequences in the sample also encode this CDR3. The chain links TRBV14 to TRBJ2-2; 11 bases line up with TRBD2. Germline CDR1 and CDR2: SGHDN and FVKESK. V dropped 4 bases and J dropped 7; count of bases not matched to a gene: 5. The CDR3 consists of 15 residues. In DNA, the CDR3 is TGTGCCAGCAGCCTTGGACTAGCGGGTTTCGGGGAGCTGTTTTTT. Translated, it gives CASSLGLAGFGELFF.

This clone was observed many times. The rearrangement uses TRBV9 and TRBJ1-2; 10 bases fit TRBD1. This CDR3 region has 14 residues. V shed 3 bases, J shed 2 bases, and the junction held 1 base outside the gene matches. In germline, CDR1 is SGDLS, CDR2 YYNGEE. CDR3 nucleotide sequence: TGTGCCAGCAGCGAGACAGGGGGCAACTATGGCTACACCTTC. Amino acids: CASSETGGNYGYTF.

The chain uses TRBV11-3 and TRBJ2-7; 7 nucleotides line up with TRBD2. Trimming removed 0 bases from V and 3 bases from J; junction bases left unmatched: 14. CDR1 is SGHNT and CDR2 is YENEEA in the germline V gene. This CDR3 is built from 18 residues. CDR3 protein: CASSLEGSPGGGLYEQYF. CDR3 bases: TGTGCCAGCAGCTTAGAAGGAAGTCCGGGGGGAGGTCTCTACGAGCAGTACTTC.

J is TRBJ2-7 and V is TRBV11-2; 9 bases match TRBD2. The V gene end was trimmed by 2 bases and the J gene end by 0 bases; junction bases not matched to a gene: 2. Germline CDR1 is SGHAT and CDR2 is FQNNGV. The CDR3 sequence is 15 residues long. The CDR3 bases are TGTGCCAGCAGCTTATTAGCGGGAGTCTCCTACGAGCAGTACTTC. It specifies CASSLLAGVSYEQYF.

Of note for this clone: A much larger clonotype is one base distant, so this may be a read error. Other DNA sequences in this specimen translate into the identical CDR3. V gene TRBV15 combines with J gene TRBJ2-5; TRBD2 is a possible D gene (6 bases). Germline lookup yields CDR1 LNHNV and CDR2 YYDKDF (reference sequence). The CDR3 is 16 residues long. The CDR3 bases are TGTGCCACCAGTAGAGATATTGGCCCTGGGGGGGAGACCCAGTACTTC. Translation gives CATSRDIGPGGETQYF. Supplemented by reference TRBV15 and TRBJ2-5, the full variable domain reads DAMVIQNPRYQVTQFGKPVTLSCSQTLNHNVMYWYQQKSSQAPKLLFHYYDKDFNNEADTPDNFQSRRPNTSFCFLDIRSPGLGDTAMYLCATSRDIGPGGETQYFGPGTRLLVL.

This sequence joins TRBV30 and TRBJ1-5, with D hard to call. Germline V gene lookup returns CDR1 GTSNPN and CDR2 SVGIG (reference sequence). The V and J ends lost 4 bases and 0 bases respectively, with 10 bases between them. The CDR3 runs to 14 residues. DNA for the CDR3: TGTGCCTGGACCCCAGGTAATAGCAATCAGCCCCAGCATTTT. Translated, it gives CAWTPGNSNQPQHF.

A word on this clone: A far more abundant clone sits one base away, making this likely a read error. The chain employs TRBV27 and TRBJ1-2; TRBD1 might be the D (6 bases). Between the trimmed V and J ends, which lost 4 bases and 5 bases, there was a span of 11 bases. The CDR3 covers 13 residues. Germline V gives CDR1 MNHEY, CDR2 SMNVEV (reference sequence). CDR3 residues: CASSYTGRYGYTF. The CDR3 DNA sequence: TGTGCCAGCAGTTATACAGGGAGATATGGCTACACCTTC.

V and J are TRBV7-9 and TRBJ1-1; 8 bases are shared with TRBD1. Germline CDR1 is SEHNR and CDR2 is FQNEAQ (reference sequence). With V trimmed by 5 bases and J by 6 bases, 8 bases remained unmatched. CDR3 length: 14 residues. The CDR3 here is CASSDQGAYAEAFF. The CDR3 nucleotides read TGTGCCAGCAGCGATCAGGGGGCGTACGCTGAAGCTTTCTTT.

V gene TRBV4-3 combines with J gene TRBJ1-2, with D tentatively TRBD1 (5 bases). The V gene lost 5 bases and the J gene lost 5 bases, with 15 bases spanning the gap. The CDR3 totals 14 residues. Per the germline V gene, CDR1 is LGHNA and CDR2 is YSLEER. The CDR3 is CASSIGQGGYGYTF. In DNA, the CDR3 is TGCGCCAGCAGCATCGGGCAGGGAGGTTATGGCTACACCTTC.

This CDR3 is CASSLSSSREQFF. The CDR3, as DNA: TGTGCCAGCAGTTTGTCTAGCTCGCGTGAGCAGTTCTTC. The V gene is TRBV28, the J gene TRBJ2-1, with a weak D call TRBD2 (5 bases). Per the germline V gene, CDR1 is MDHEN and CDR2 is SYDVKM. CDR3 length equals 13 residues. Trimming removed 3 bases at V and 9 bases at J, with 12 bases between.

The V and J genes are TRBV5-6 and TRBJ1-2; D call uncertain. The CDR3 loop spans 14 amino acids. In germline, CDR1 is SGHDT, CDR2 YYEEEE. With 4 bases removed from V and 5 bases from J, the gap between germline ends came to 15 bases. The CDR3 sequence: CASSIGNQGYGYTF. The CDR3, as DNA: TGTGCCAGCAGCATCGGGAACCAAGGGTATGGCTACACCTTC. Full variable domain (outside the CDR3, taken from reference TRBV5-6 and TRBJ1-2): DAGVTQSPTHLIKTRGQQVTLRCSPKSGHDTVSWYQQALGQGPQFIFQYYEEEERQRGNFPDRFSGHQFPNYSSELNVNALLLGDSALYLCASSIGNQGYGYTFGSGTRLTVV.

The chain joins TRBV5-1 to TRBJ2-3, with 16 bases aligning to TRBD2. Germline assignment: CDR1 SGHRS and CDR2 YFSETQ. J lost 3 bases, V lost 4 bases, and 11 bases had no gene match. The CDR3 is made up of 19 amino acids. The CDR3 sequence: CASSVLPGLAGGTTDTQYF. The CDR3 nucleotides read TGCGCCAGCAGCGTTCTTCCGGGACTAGCGGGAGGGACTACAGATACGCAGTATTTT. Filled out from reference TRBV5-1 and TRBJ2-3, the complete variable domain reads KAGVTQTPRYLIKTRGQQVTLSCSPISGHRSVSWYQQTPGQGLQFLFEYFSETQRNKGNFPGRFSGRQFSNSRSEMNVSTLELGDSALYLCASSVLPGLAGGTTDTQYFGPGTRLTVL.

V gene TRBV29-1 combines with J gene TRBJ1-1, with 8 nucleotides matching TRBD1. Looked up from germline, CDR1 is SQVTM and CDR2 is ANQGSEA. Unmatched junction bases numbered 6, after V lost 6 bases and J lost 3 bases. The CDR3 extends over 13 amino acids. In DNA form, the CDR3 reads TGCAGCGTCCAGACAGGGGCCGACACTGAAGCTTTCTTT. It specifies CSVQTGADTEAFF.

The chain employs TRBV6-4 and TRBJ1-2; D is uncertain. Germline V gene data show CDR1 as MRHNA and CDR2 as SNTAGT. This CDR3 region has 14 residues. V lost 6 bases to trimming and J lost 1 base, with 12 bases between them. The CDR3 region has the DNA TGTGCCAGCAGGGCGGACTCTTATAACTATGGCTACACCTTC. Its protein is CASRADSYNYGYTF.

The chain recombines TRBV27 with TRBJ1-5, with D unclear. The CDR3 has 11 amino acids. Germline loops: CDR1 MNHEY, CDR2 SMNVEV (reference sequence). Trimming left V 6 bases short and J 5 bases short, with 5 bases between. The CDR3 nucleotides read TGTGCCAGCAGACCCGATCAGCCCCAGCATTTT. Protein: CASRPDQPQHF.

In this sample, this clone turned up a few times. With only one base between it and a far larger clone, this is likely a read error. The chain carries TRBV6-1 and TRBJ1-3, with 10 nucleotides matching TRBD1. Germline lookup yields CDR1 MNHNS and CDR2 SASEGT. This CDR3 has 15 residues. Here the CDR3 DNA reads TGTGCCAGCAGCTTGACAGGGGGCAAAGGAAACACCGTATATTTT. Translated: CASSLTGGKGNTVYF.

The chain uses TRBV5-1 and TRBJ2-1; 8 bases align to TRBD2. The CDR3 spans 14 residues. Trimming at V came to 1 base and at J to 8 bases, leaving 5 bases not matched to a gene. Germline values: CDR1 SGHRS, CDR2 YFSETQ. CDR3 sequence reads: CASSLMTSADEQFF. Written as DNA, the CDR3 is TGCGCCAGCAGCTTGATGACTAGCGCAGATGAGCAGTTCTTC.

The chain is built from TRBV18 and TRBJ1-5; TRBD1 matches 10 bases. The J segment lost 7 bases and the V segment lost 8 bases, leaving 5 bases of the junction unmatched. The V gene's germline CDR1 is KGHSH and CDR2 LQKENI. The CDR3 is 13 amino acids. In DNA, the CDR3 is TGTGCCAGCACGACAGGGGGCAGGCAGCCCCAGCATTTT. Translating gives CASTTGGRQPQHF.

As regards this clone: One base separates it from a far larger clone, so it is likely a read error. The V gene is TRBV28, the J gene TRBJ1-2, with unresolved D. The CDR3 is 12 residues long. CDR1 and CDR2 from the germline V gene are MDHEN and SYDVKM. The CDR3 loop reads CAAGNVNHGYTF. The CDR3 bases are TGTGCAGCGGGCAATGTTAACCATGGCTACACCTTC.

CDR3 region: CASSLSPYNEQFF. The CDR3, as DNA: TGTGCCAGCAGCTTATCCCCCTACAATGAGCAGTTCTTC. V usage is TRBV9 and J usage is TRBJ2-1; D gene ambiguous. The CDR3 covers 13 residues. Trimming took 4 bases from V and 2 from J, leaving 7 bases between them. Per the germline V gene, CDR1 is SGDLS and CDR2 is YYNGEE.

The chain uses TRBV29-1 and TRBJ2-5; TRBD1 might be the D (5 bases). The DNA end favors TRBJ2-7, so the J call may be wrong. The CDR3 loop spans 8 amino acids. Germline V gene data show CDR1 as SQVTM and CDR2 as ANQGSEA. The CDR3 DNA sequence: TGCGATCAGGGCGAGCAGTACTTC. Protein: CDQGEQYF.

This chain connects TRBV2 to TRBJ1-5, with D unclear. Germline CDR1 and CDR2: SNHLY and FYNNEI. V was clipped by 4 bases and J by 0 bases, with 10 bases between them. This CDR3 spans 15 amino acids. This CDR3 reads CASSVEGLSNQPQHF. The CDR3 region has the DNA TGTGCCAGCAGTGTGGAAGGGCTTAGCAATCAGCCCCAGCATTTT.

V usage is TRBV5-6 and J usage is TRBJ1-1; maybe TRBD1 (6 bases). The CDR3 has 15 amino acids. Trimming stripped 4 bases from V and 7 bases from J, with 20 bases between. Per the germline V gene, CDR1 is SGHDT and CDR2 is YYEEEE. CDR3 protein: CASSSGGGSRNEAFF. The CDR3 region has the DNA TGTGCCAGCAGCAGTGGAGGGGGATCGAGAAATGAAGCTTTCTTT.